The 24 T cell receptor beta chains given below trace back to one sample, sequenced in a study of T cells in Graves' hyperthyroidism and ophthalmopathy. Amplified TCR beta CDR3 regions came from RNA transcripts. When the TCR CDR3 underwent first-round RT-PCR, the HTBI primer set was used. TCRdb reanalysed the multiplex PCR reads using MiXCR and keeps one entry per CDR3 protein. Of a few hundred thousand distinct CDR3 sequences listed, around 15% are singletons. Sequencing used blood. These receptors originate from a woman between 35 and 50 years old with Graves' ophthalmopathy.

The chain joins TRBV28 to TRBJ2-2; no clear D. The CDR3 has 13 residues. The V gene lost 5 bases and the J gene lost 7 bases, with 11 bases spanning the gap. Germline lookup yields CDR1 MDHEN and CDR2 SYDVKM. The CDR3 reads CASSSEGNGELFF. In DNA, the CDR3 is TGTGCCAGCAGTAGCGAAGGGAACGGGGAGCTGTTTTTT.

This clonotype was seen more than once but under ten times. The chain is built from TRBV6-5 and TRBJ1-1, with D hard to call. Germline V lookup: CDR1 MNHEY, CDR2 SVGAGI. This CDR3 region has 14 residues. Trimming cost V 2 bases and J 1 base, with 8 bases left between them. The CDR3 region has the DNA TGTGCCAGCAGTTACAGTATGGAGAACACTGAAGCTTTCTTT. Amino acids: CASSYSMENTEAFF.

Ten or more counts support this clonotype. The V gene is TRBV20-1, the J gene TRBJ1-3; no clear D. Germline V gives CDR1 DFQATT, CDR2 SNEGSKA (reference sequence). V lost 3 bases and J lost 0, with 6 bases in between. CDR3 size: 13 residues. CDR3: CSASFHSGNTIYF. CDR3 DNA sequence: TGCAGTGCTAGTTTCCACTCTGGAAACACCATATATTTT.

This clonotype was seen ten or more times. V gene TRBV3-1 combines with J gene TRBJ2-2; TRBD2 matches 10 bases. Unmatched junction bases numbered 6, after V lost 4 bases and J lost 4 bases. Germline assignment: CDR1 LGHDT and CDR2 YNNKEL (reference sequence). The CDR3 has 16 amino acids. This CDR3 reads CASSRESGRVTGELFF. The CDR3 DNA reads TGTGCCAGCAGCCGTGAGAGCGGGAGGGTCACCGGGGAGCTGTTTTTT.

The rearrangement links TRBV19 to TRBJ2-7, with 14 bases lining up with TRBD2. The CDR3 contains 14 residues. Germline V gene lookup returns CDR1 LNHDA and CDR2 SQIVND (reference sequence). V lost 6 bases and J lost 5; bases outside the gene matches: 3. For the CDR3, the DNA is TGTGCCAGTAGGGGACTAGCGGGAGTCAACGAGCAGTACTTC. Protein sequence: CASRGLAGVNEQYF.

The chain is built from TRBV3-1 and TRBJ1-1; D gene uncertain. Germline lookup yields CDR1 LGHDT and CDR2 YNNKEL (reference sequence). The CDR3 contains 11 residues. Trimming stripped 5 bases from V and 8 bases from J, with 9 bases between. CDR3 region: CASSDLAEAFF. DNA for the CDR3: TGTGCCAGCAGCGACCTGGCCGAAGCTTTCTTT. The whole variable domain, remainder taken from reference TRBV3-1 and TRBJ1-1, is DTAVSQTPKYLVTQMGNDKSIKCEQNLGHDTMYWYKQDSKKFLKIMFSYNNKELIINETVPNRFSPKSPDKAHLNLHINSLELGDSAVYFCASSDLAEAFFGQGTRLTVV.

This clonotype came up many times. This sequence joins TRBV20-1 and TRBJ2-5, with TRBD1 matching over 8 bases. Germline CDR1 reads DFQATT; CDR2 reads SNEGSKA (reference sequence). This CDR3 is built from 12 residues. Losses at the gene ends were 5 bases for V and 5 bases for J; bases not matched to a gene: 4. CDR3 DNA sequence: TGCAGTGCTGGACAGGGCGTCGAGACCCAGTACTTC. Translating it yields CSAGQGVETQYF.

V usage is TRBV4-2 and J usage is TRBJ1-2, with D possibly TRBD1 on 5 matching bases. Germline CDR1 and CDR2: LGHNA and YNFKEQ. V was clipped by 0 bases and J by 6 bases, with 14 bases between them. This CDR3 has 15 residues. CDR3 nucleotide sequence: TGTGCCAGCAGCCAAGATCGGGACCTAAGGCATGGCTACACCTTC. Its protein product is CASSQDRDLRHGYTF.

This clonotype came up many times. CDR3 protein: CAWSVYGRPYNEQFF. CDR3 nucleotide sequence: TGTGCCTGGAGTGTCTATGGGAGGCCATACAATGAGCAGTTCTTC. J is TRBJ2-1 and V is TRBV30, with D possibly TRBD2 on 6 matching bases. V gave up 0 bases and J gave up 4 bases, with 13 bases separating them. The CDR3 extends over 15 amino acids. From germline, CDR1 is GTSNPN and CDR2 SVGIG (reference sequence).

In its sample, this clonotype was seen a few times. The chain couples TRBV28 to TRBJ1-6; D unresolved. The CDR3 length is 15 residues. V was shortened by 1 base and J by 3 bases, with 7 bases between the two germline ends. CDR1 MDHEN and CDR2 SYDVKM come from the germline V gene. DNA of the CDR3: TGTGCCAGCAGTTTATTGGCAGGCTATAATTCACCCCTCCACTTT. This encodes CASSLLAGYNSPLHF.

This clonotype appeared many times. The chain joins TRBV20-1 to TRBJ2-5, with TRBD2 matching over 12 bases. This CDR3 has 14 residues. CDR1 DFQATT and CDR2 SNEGSKA come from the germline V gene (reference sequence). Unmatched junction bases numbered 3, after V lost 2 bases and J lost 5 bases. CDR3 residues: CSARLAGGVETQYF. CDR3 sequence (DNA): TGCAGTGCTAGACTAGCGGGAGGGGTGGAGACCCAGTACTTC.

In the case of this clonotype: This may come from a read error, since a much larger clone is one base off. The chain recombines TRBV9 with TRBJ2-1; 11 bases fit TRBD1. This CDR3 contains 15 residues. Germline V gene lookup returns CDR1 SGDLS and CDR2 YYNGEE. The V and J ends lost 4 bases and 6 bases, in that order; junction bases with no gene match: 6. CDR3 protein: CASSPKDRGLNEQFF. Written as DNA, the CDR3 is TGTGCCAGCAGCCCAAAGGACAGGGGGCTCAATGAGCAGTTCTTC.

This clonotype was seen only a few times. The chain links TRBV10-3 to TRBJ1-1; no firm D call. The CDR3 has 13 amino acids. Germline V lookup: CDR1 ENHRY, CDR2 SYGVKD. With 6 bases removed from V and 2 bases from J, the gap between germline ends came to 10 bases. CDR3 bases: TGTGCCATCAGGCTGGCAGGAAACACTGAAGCTTTCTTT. It encodes CAIRLAGNTEAFF.

There are many counts of this clonotype. This sequence joins TRBV3-1 and TRBJ2-2; D is unclear. V gave up 1 base and J gave up 1 base, with 10 bases separating them. Germline lookup yields CDR1 LGHDT and CDR2 YNNKEL (reference sequence). The length of the CDR3 is 16 residues. CDR3: CASSQGPGLNTGELFF. In DNA, the CDR3 is TGTGCCAGCAGCCAAGGCCCAGGCCTGAACACCGGGGAGCTGTTTTTT.

CDR3 sequence reads: CASLTSGQDEQFF. CDR3 coding DNA: TGTGCCAGTCTGACTAGCGGGCAGGATGAGCAGTTCTTC. The V and J genes are TRBV2 and TRBJ2-1; 10 bases are a match to TRBD2. This CDR3 has 13 amino acids. Looked up from germline, CDR1 is SNHLY and CDR2 is FYNNEI. J was trimmed by 8 bases and V by 9 bases; bases with no gene match: 7.

As for this clonotype: This may come from a read error, since a much larger clone is one base off. The chain uses TRBV2 and TRBJ2-7; the D is unclear. V was shortened by 7 bases and J by 0 bases, with 10 bases between the two germline ends. The CDR3 is made up of 13 amino acids. Germline CDR1 SNHLY, CDR2 FYNNEI. The CDR3 here is CASNPGRSYEQYF. CDR3 DNA sequence: TGTGCCAGCAACCCCGGGCGCTCCTACGAGCAGTACTTC.

About this clonotype: This may come from a read error, since a much larger clone is one base off. The chain couples TRBV7-9 to TRBJ1-1; maybe TRBD1 (6 bases). Germline-derived CDR1 and CDR2 are SEHNR and FQNEAQ (reference sequence). The CDR3 is made up of 13 amino acids. The CDR3 reads CASIRGVNTEALF. CDR3 DNA: TGTGCCAGCATAAGGGGGGTGAACACTGAAGCTCTCTTT.

This clonotype was counted at least ten times. V gene TRBV3-1 combines with J gene TRBJ1-1; D perhaps matches TRBD1 (5 bases). V was cut by 4 bases and J by 2 bases, with 14 bases left in between. Germline loops: CDR1 LGHDT, CDR2 YNNKEL (reference sequence). The CDR3 is made up of 15 amino acids. The CDR3 nucleotides read TGTGCCAGCAGCCCACAACCTGGGACTAACACTGAAGCTTTCTTT. This gives the protein CASSPQPGTNTEAFF.

This clonotype was seen at least ten times. One junction end does not reproduce the germline sequence, and a read error may be involved. The chain is built from TRBV20-1 and TRBJ1-2; TRBD1 agrees at 8 bases. Germline V gives CDR1 DFQATT, CDR2 SNEGSKA (reference sequence). The CDR3 totals 13 residues. The CDR3 DNA reads as TGCAGTGCTTCAGACAGGGGCAACTACGGCTACACCTTC. It specifies CSASDRGNYGYTF.

The chain is built from TRBV10-3 and TRBJ2-7; 8 nucleotides match TRBD1. The J call is uncertain, as TRBJ2-1 better fits the DNA end. The germline V gene has CDR1 ENHRY and CDR2 SYGVKD. The CDR3 is made up of 14 amino acids. The CDR3 region is CAISDGQGLGEQFF. The CDR3 DNA is TGTGCCATCAGTGACGGACAGGGTCTGGGCGAGCAGTTCTTC.

This clonotype has at least ten counts. The chain is built from TRBV19 and TRBJ1-5, with TRBD1 matching over 10 bases. The CDR3 is 15 residues long. Germline lookup yields CDR1 LNHDA and CDR2 SQIVND (reference sequence). The junction had 7 bases not matched to a gene; V was cut back by 9 bases and J by 2 bases. CDR3 amino acids: CASKGQGMGNQPQHF. CDR3 DNA: TGTGCCAGCAAGGGACAGGGGATGGGCAATCAGCCCCAGCATTTT.

This clonotype was detected many times. V is TRBV6-1 and J is TRBJ2-3; 8 nucleotides match TRBD2. Trimming removed 6 bases from V and 0 bases from J; junction bases left unmatched: 5. The CDR3 has 15 residues. Germline V lookup: CDR1 MNHNS, CDR2 SASEGT. DNA of the CDR3: TGTGCCAGCAGGACTACTAGCGGAAGCACAGATACGCAGTATTTT. Protein: CASRTTSGSTDTQYF.

This clonotype came up many times. The V gene is TRBV20-1, the J gene TRBJ2-2; D is undetermined. With 5 bases removed from V and 2 bases from J, the gap between germline ends came to 15 bases. The CDR3 extends over 15 amino acids. Germline lookup yields CDR1 DFQATT and CDR2 SNEGSKA (reference sequence). The CDR3 region has the DNA TGCAGTGCTCTATCGCAACACAGTAACACCGGGGAGCTGTTTTTT. It is translated as CSALSQHSNTGELFF.

There are many counts of this clonotype. CDR3 loop: CASSLDREGYNEQFF. In nucleotides, the CDR3 is TGTGCCAGCAGCCTGGACAGGGAGGGCTACAATGAGCAGTTCTTC. This chain connects TRBV2 to TRBJ2-1; D is possibly TRBD1 (8 bases). Between the trimmed V and J ends, which lost 6 bases and 3 bases, there was a span of 15 bases. From germline, CDR1 is SNHLY and CDR2 FYNNEI. The CDR3 has 15 amino acids.